Each of the 13 T cell receptor beta chains below was sequenced from the same sample in a study of human T cells and chemical hapten exposure (dated by TCRdb to 2020 to 2022). Libraries were built with RACE. The instrument given in TCRdb is NextSeq 500. Starting from the raw public reads, TCRdb applied fastp trimming at Q25, assembled clones with MiXCR and retained in-frame beta chains. Each CDR3 protein appears once, grouped with its most common genes and DNA. Across this sample there are tens of thousands of distinct CDR3 sequences, with more than 10% seen only once. Of the sample, roughly 2% is held by the ten largest clones. This sample's time point label indicates: pre-sensitization, week 0. In light of the paper, this sample's treatment or condition label describes: therapeutic diphenylcyclopropenone sensitization with weekly scalp DPC. Total RNA was isolated from unfractionated whole blood collected in Tempus Blood RNA tubes.

Sequences were derived from whole blood, sampled in connection with sensitization to the hapten diphenylcyclopropenone (DPC). The receptors were gathered from a woman in her thirties or forties with alopecia areata. Some clones in this sample may be carry-over from other donors' samples.

This clonotype was seen many times. The genes are TRBV4-3 and TRBJ2-1, with 13 bases matching TRBD2. Losses at the gene ends were 0 bases for V and 0 bases for J; bases not matched to a gene: 8. The CDR3 is 20 amino acids. Looked up from germline, CDR1 is LGHNA and CDR2 is YSLEER. Here the CDR3 reads CASSQERGLAGTSSYNEQFF. CDR3 DNA sequence: TGCGCCAGCAGCCAAGAACGGGGACTAGCGGGGACTAGCTCCTACAATGAGCAGTTCTTC.

Many counts were recorded for this clonotype. The chain couples TRBV10-1 to TRBJ2-1, with 8 bases lining up with TRBD2. This CDR3 contains 15 residues. The J segment lost 6 bases and the V segment lost 0 bases, leaving 4 bases of the junction unmatched. The germline CDR1 and CDR2 sequences are WNHNN and SYGVQD (reference sequence). The DNA for the CDR3 is TGCGCCAGCAGTGAGTCGCTACTAGCGGTCAATGAGCAGTTCTTC. Protein sequence: CASSESLLAVNEQFF.

This clonotype was found a few times. V is TRBV11-1 and J is TRBJ1-2; 7 bases fit TRBD1. Germline V CDR1 and CDR2: SGHAT, FQDESV (reference sequence). V lost 5 bases, J lost 5 bases, and 2 bases stayed unmatched. The CDR3 length is 12 residues. In DNA form, the CDR3 reads TGTGCCAGCAGCGTGGGACAGTATGGCTACACCTTC. It encodes CASSVGQYGYTF.

The chain links TRBV5-1 to TRBJ2-5; D remains ambiguous. This CDR3 is built from 13 residues. V lost 0 bases, J lost 3 bases, and 6 bases lay in between. Germline CDR1 and CDR2: SGHRS and YFSETQ. CDR3 sequence reads: CASSLEVEETQYF. The CDR3 nucleotides are TGCGCCAGCAGCTTGGAGGTGGAAGAGACCCAGTACTTC.

At least ten counts were recorded for this clonotype. The chain joins TRBV6-1 to TRBJ1-1, with TRBD1 as a possible D gene (6 bases). V lost 8 bases to trimming and J lost 0 bases, with 13 bases between them. Germline loops: CDR1 MNHNS, CDR2 SASEGT. The CDR3 has 14 amino acids. The CDR3: CASLSGTLNTEAFF. The CDR3 DNA sequence: TGTGCCAGCTTGTCCGGGACATTGAACACTGAAGCTTTCTTT.

This clonotype was seen at least ten times. The CDR3 sequence: CSVAQGGGAFF. CDR3 nucleotides: TGCAGCGTCGCCCAGGGGGGGGGAGCTTTCTTT. V gene TRBV29-1 combines with J gene TRBJ1-1; 7 nucleotides align to TRBD1. V lost 6 bases to trimming and J lost 10 bases; unmatched junction nucleotides: 8. Germline V gives CDR1 SQVTM, CDR2 ANQGSEA. The CDR3 spans 11 residues. Full variable domain (missing parts from reference TRBV29-1 and TRBJ1-1): SAVISQKPSRDICQRGTSLTIQCQVDSQVTMMFWYRQQPGQSLTLIATANQGSEATYESGFVIDKFPISRPNLTFSTLTVSNMSPEDSSIYLCSVAQGGGAFFGQGTRLTVV.

The chain is built from TRBV5-1 and TRBJ2-6; D call uncertain. CDR1 SGHRS and CDR2 YFSETQ come from the germline V gene. The CDR3 contains 16 residues. Trimming cost V 2 bases and J 0 bases, with 9 bases left between them. Written as DNA, the CDR3 is TGCGCCAGCAGCTTTGGAGCTTCCTCTGGGGCCAACGTCCTGACTTTC. Translating gives CASSFGASSGANVLTF.

This clonotype was counted many times. This chain links TRBV7-2 with TRBJ2-1; 10 bases agree with TRBD2. V was pared by 1 base and J by 2 bases, with 8 bases of the junction left unmatched. The germline V gene encodes CDR1 SGHTA and CDR2 FQGNSA. The CDR3 length is 18 residues. CDR3: CASSLDPRTSGPYNEQFF. The CDR3 nucleotides are TGTGCCAGCAGCTTAGACCCCCGGACTAGCGGACCCTACAATGAGCAGTTCTTC.

This clonotype has more than one count but fewer than ten. The genes are TRBV5-5 and TRBJ2-3, with D possibly matching TRBD2 (5 bases). CDR1 is SGHKS, CDR2 YYEKEE, per germline (reference sequence). This CDR3 has 15 residues. Trimming shortened V by 2 bases and J by 2 bases, and 12 bases separated the two germline ends. The CDR3 loop reads CASSFSGLYTDTQYF. In DNA, the CDR3 is TGTGCCAGCAGCTTCTCAGGACTTTACACAGATACGCAGTATTTT.

This clonotype was recorded a few times. The chain couples TRBV29-1 to TRBJ2-7; 8 bases match TRBD1. CDR1 and CDR2 from the germline V gene are SQVTM and ANQGSEA. Trimming took 7 bases from V and 7 from J; bases not matched to a gene: 12. CDR3 length: 13 amino acids. The CDR3 DNA sequence: TGCAGCGCTTCACTGACAGGGGTGCGGGAGCAGTACTTC. This codes for CSASLTGVREQYF.

This clonotype was picked up many times. The chain employs TRBV9 and TRBJ1-2, with TRBD1 as a possible D gene (6 bases). V was trimmed by 4 bases and J by 3 bases, leaving 10 bases between them. CDR3 length: 13 residues. The germline CDR1 and CDR2 sequences are SGDLS and YYNGEE. CDR3 residues: CASSRDNHYGYTF. The CDR3, as DNA: TGTGCCAGCAGCCGGGACAACCACTATGGCTACACCTTC.

In its sample, this clonotype was seen a few times. Germline is not matched at one junction end, which may reflect a read error. This rearrangement joins TRBV11-2 to TRBJ2-2; tentatively, D is TRBD1 or TRBD2 (5 bases each). CDR3 length: 15 residues. Per the germline V gene, CDR1 is SGHAT and CDR2 is FQNNGV. The CDR3: CASSTGNTNTGELFF. CDR3 DNA: TGTGCCAGCAGCACAGGAAACACGAACACCGGGGAGCTTTTTTTT.

This clonotype was detected many times. The chain carries TRBV7-9 and TRBJ2-5, with D unresolved. CDR1 and CDR2 (germline): SEHNR, FQNEAQ (reference sequence). V dropped 7 bases and J dropped 5 bases, with 14 bases sitting between them. This CDR3 is 13 amino acids long. The CDR3, as DNA: TGTGCCAGCACCCCTGTGAGTAGCGAGACCCAGTACTTC. It yields the protein CASTPVSSETQYF.